The clone carrying this T cell receptor (beta chain) was recorded many times. What it recognizes is unknown. Germline DNA was also extracted, and blood RNA derived from unsorted whole blood. The researchers produced TCR beta cDNA from about 510 ng total RNA with a constant-region primer. ARM-PCR, slightly modified, supplied the TCR beta libraries through three nested multiplex PCR rounds. MiXCR was run by TCRdb on the multiplex PCR reads, yielding one entry per CDR3 protein. This sample has 190,000 or so distinct CDR3 sequences; around three fifths occur once, and the top ten carry roughly 6.8%. This sample stems from a study of tumor-infiltrating lymphocytes in primary liver carcinoma. As for the study in general: Enrolled patients were male and female, aged 30 to 69 years.

Study results and limitations: Between tumor regions, pairs overlapped more than tumor-adjacent and tumor-blood pairs did.

This receptor was identified in a woman aged 55-75 years with primary liver carcinoma and hepatitis B virus infection. Sequencing input: peripheral blood.

CDR3 sequence reads: CASRADRGTDTQYF. For the CDR3, the DNA is TGCGCCAGCAGAGCAGACAGGGGTACAGATACGCAGTATTTT. V and J are TRBV5-1 and TRBJ2-3, with 8 positions matching TRBD1. CDR1 and CDR2 from the germline V gene are SGHRS and YFSETQ. The CDR3 runs to 14 residues. V lost 5 bases to trimming and J lost 3 bases; unmatched junction nucleotides: 5.